This TCR beta chain was profiled in a study of control samples from healthy donors and cancer patients. The V end was cut by 2 bases, the J end by 0 bases, with 11 bases between. Per the germline V gene, CDR1 is MNHNS and CDR2 is SASEGT. The length of the CDR3 is 16 residues. Produced via immunoSEQ multiplex PCR; TCRdb's table is partial and in-frame only. This table holds roughly 98,000 clones, 90% to 95% found once. The gene calls are TRBV6-1 and TRBJ2-1, with D possibly TRBD2 on 6 matching bases. This receptor was taken from a man aged 18 to 35 in good health. The specimen was blood. CDR3 in DNA: TGTGCCAGCAGTGAATTCGCCGGGAGCTCCTACAATGAGCAGTTCTTC. This gives the protein CASSEFAGSSYNEQFF.